This TCR beta chain was recorded in a study of technical replicates of blood from a handful of donors. Only in-frame clones appear in the TCRdb table, and some are missing; sequencing was by immunoSEQ multiplex PCR. This sample yields 60,000 to 90,000 clones, of which roughly 96% are seen a single time; around 0.2% belongs to the top ten. The source of this sequence is a human donor in good health. The sample was T cells isolated from PBMCs.

The CDR3 bases are TGTGCCAGCAGTCGATTCGACAGGGCAAATGGCTACACCTTC. Its protein product is CASSRFDRANGYTF. This chain links TRBV28 with TRBJ1-2; 7 positions agree with TRBD1. Germline V CDR1 and CDR2: MDHEN, SYDVKM. The CDR3 is made up of 14 amino acids. V was pared by 5 bases and J by 6 bases, with 9 bases of the junction left unmatched.